This T cell receptor (beta chain) was identified during a study of T-cell reconstitution after alpha-beta-depleted transplantation in children. The CDR3 covers 13 residues. CDR1 and CDR2 from the germline V gene are SEHNR and FQNEAQ (reference sequence). Trimming shortened V by 4 bases and J by 4 bases, and 10 bases separated the two germline ends. Points on this clonotype: Its antigen is unidentified.

Preparation of the TCRbeta library was carried out with unique molecular identifiers. MiXCR was run by TCRdb on the PCR reads, yielding one entry per CDR3 protein. The table lists about 510,000 distinct CDR3 sequences, 9.5% to 12% of them singletons. Study-wide results and caveats: Diversity of TCRbeta at day 60 was high in some patients, arising from surviving recipient T cells and thymic progenitors. Reported findings indicate that, about two months after transplant, alpha-beta T cells came from several hundred expanded clones, which were derived from non-depleted graft cells.

V is TRBV7-9 and J is TRBJ1-1; D call uncertain. The sequencing here drew on PBMCs, mostly from graft donor cells, taken 180 days after TCRalphabeta/CD19-depleted stem cell transplant. The receptor was derived from a female patient aged 2 to 10 who had a stem cell transplant for aplastic anemia, so the T cells may come from the graft donor. DNA for the CDR3: TGTGCCAGCAGCTCTGATTGGAGCACTGAAGCTTTCTTT. Its translation: CASSSDWSTEAFF.